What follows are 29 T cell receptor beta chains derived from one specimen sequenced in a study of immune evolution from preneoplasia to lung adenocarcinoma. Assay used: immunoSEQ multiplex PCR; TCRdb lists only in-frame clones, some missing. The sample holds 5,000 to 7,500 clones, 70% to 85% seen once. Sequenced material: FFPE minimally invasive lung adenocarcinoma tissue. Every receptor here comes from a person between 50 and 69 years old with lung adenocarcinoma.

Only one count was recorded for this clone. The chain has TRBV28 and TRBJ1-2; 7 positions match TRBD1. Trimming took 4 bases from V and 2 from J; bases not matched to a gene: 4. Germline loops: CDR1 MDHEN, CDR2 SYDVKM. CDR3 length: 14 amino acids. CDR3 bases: TGTGCCAGCAGTTCCCCGACAGGGAACTATGGCTACACCTTC. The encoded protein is CASSSPTGNYGYTF.

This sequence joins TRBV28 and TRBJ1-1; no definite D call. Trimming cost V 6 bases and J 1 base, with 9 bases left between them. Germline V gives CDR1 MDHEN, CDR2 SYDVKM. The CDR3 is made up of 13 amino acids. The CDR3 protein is CASSRTENTEAFF. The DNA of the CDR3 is TGTGCCAGCAGCCGTACAGAGAACACTGAAGCTTTCTTT. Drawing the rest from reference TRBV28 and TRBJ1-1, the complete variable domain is DVKVTQSSRYLVKRTGEKVFLECVQDMDHENMFWYRQDPGLGLRLIYFSYDVKMKEKGDIPEGYSVSREKKERFSLILESASTNQTSMYLCASSRTENTEAFFGQGTRLTVV.

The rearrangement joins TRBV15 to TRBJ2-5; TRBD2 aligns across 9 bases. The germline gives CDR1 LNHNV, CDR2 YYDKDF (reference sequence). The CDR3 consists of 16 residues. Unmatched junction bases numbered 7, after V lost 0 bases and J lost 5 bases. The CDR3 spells CATSRDAGGEKETQYF. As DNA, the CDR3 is TGTGCCACCAGCAGAGATGCGGGGGGGGAGAAGGAGACCCAGTACTTC.

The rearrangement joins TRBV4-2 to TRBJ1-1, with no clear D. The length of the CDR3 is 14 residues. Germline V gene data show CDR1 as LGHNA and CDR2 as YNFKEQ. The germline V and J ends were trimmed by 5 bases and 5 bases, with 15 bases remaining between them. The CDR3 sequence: CASSSTLSGTEAFF. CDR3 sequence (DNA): TGTGCCAGCAGCTCCACCCTTTCCGGGACTGAAGCTTTCTTT.

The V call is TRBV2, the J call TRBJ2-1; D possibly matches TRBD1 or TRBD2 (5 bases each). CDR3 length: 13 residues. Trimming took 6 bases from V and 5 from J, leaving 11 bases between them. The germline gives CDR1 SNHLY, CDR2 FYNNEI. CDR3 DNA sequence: TGTGCCAGCAGCCGGGACGGAGACAATGAGCAGTTCTTC. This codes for CASSRDGDNEQFF. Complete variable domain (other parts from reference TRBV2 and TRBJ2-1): EPEVTQTPSHQVTQMGQEVILRCVPISNHLYFYWYRQILGQKVEFLVSFYNNEISEKSEIFDDQFSVERPDGSNFTLKIRSTKLEDSAMYFCASSRDGDNEQFFGPGTRLTVL.

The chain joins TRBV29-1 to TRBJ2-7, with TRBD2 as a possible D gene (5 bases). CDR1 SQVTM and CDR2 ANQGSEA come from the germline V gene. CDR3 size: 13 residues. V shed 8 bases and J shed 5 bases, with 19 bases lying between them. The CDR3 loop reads CSTRTDELDEQYF. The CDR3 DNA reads TGCAGCACTAGGACTGACGAGTTAGACGAGCAGTACTTC.

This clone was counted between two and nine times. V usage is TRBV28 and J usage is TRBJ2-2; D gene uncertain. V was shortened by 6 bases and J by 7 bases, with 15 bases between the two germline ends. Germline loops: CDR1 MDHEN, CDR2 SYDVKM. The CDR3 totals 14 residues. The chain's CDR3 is CASSPANSYGELFF. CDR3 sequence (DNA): TGTGCCAGCAGCCCCGCAAATTCCTACGGGGAGCTGTTTTTT.

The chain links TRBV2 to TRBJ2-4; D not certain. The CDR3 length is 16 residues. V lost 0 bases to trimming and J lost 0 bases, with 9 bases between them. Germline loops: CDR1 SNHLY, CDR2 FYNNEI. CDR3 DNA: TGTGCCAGCAGTGAAGCTGTGGGCCTAGCCAAAAACATTCAGTACTTC. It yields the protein CASSEAVGLAKNIQYF. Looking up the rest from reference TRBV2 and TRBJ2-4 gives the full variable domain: EPEVTQTPSHQVTQMGQEVILRCVPISNHLYFYWYRQILGQKVEFLVSFYNNEISEKSEIFDDQFSVERPDGSNFTLKIRSTKLEDSAMYFCASSEAVGLAKNIQYFGAGTRLSVL.

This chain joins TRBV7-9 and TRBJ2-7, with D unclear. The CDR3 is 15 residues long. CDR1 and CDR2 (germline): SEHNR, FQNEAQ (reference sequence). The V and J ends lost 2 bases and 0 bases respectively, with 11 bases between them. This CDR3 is CASSLSDYLSYEQYF. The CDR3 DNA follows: TGTGCCAGCAGCTTATCGGATTATCTCTCCTACGAGCAGTACTTC.

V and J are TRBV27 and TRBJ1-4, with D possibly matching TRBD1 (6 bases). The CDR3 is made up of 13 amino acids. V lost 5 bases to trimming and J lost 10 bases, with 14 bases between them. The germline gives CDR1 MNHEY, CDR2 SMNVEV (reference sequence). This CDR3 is CASSVSLGAKLFF. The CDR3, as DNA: TGTGCCAGCAGTGTTTCCCTGGGGGCAAAACTGTTTTTT.

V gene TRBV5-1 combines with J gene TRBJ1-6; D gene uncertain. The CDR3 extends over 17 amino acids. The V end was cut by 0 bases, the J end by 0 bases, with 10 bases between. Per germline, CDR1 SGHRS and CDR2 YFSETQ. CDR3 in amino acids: CASSLGTPSSYNSPLHF. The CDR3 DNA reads TGCGCCAGCAGCTTGGGAACACCAAGCTCCTATAATTCACCCCTCCACTTT.

The CDR3 loop is CASSPSPGATNEKLFF. Written as DNA, the CDR3 is TGTGCCAGCAGCCCTTCGCCCGGGGCAACTAATGAAAAACTGTTTTTT. This sequence joins TRBV5-5 and TRBJ1-4; D uncertain. The CDR3 loop spans 16 amino acids. The germline gives CDR1 SGHKS, CDR2 YYEKEE (reference sequence). V lost 4 bases to trimming and J lost 0 bases, with 13 bases between them.

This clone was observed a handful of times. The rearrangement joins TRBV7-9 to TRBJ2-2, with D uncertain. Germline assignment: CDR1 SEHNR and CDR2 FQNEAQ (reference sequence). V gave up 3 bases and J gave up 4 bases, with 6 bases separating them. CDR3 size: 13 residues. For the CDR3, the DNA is TGTGCCAGCAGCTTTGGTGTCACCGGGGAGCTGTTTTTT. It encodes CASSFGVTGELFF.

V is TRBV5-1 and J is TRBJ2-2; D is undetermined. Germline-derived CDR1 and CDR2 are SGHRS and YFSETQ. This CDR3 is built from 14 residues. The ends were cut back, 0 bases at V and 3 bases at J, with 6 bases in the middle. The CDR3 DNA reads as TGCGCCAGCAGCTTGGGGACGGACACCGGGGAGCTGTTTTTT. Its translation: CASSLGTDTGELFF.

This chain's CDR3 is CASSPFRLNSYEQYF. The CDR3 nucleotides are TGTGCCAGCAGCCCCTTCCGTCTAAACTCCTACGAGCAGTACTTC. This sequence joins TRBV28 and TRBJ2-7; no reliable D call. The CDR3 runs to 15 residues. With 6 bases removed from V and 0 bases from J, the gap between germline ends came to 15 bases. Germline assignment: CDR1 MDHEN and CDR2 SYDVKM.

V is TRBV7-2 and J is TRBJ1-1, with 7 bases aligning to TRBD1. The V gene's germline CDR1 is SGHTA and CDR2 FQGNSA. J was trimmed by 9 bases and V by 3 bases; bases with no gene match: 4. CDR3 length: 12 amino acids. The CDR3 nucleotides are TGTGCCAGCAGCTTCCAGGGACAGCAAGCTTTCTTT. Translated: CASSFQGQQAFF.

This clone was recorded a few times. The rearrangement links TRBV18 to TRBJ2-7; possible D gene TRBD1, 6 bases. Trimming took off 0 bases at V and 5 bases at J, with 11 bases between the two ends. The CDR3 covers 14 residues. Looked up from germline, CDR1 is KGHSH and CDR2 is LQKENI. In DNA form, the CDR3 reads TGTGCCAGCTCACCACCGGACAGACCCCACGAGCAGTACTTC. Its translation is CASSPPDRPHEQYF.

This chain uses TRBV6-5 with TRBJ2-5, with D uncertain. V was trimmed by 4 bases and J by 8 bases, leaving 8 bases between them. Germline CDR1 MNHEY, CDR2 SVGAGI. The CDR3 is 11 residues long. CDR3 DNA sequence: TGTGCCAGCAGTTTACCGCCCACCCAGTACTTC. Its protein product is CASSLPPTQYF.

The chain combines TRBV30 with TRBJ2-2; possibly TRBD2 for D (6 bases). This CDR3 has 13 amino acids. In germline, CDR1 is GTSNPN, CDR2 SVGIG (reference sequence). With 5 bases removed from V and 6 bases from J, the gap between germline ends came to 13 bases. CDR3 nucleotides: TGTGCCTGGTTCGTCGGGGAGGCCGGGGAGCTGTTTTTT. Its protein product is CAWFVGEAGELFF. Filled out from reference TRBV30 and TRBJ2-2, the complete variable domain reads SQTIHQWPATLVQPVGSPLSLECTVEGTSNPNLYWYRQAAGRGLQLLFYSVGIGQISSEVPQNLSASRPQDRQFILSSKKLLLSDSGFYLCAWFVGEAGELFFGEGSRLTVL.

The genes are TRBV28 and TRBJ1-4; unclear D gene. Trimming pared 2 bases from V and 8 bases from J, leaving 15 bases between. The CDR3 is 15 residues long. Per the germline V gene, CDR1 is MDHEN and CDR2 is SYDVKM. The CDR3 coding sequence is TGTGCCAGCAGTTTAACGGAGACGGGGTACGAAAAACTGTTTTTT. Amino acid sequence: CASSLTETGYEKLFF.

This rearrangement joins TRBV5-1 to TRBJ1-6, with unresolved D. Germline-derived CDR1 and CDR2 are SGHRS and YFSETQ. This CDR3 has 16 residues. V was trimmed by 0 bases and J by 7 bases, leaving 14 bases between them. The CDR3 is CASSLVTSLGNSPLHF. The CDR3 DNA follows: TGCGCCAGCAGCTTGGTAACCAGTCTCGGGAATTCACCCCTCCACTTT.

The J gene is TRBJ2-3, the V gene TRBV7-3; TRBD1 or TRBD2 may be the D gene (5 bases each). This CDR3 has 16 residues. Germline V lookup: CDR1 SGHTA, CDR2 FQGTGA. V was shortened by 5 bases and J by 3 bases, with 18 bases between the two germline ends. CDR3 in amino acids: CASSQLGPALTDTQYF. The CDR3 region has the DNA TGTGCCAGCAGCCAACTGGGACCCGCGCTAACAGATACGCAGTATTTT.

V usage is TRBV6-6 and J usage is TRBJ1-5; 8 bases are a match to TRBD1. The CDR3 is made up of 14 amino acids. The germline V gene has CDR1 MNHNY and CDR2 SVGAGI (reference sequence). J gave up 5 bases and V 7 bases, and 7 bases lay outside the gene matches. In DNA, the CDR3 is TGTGCCAGCACGGGGACAGGCCGTGATCAGCCCCAGCATTTT. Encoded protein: CASTGTGRDQPQHF.

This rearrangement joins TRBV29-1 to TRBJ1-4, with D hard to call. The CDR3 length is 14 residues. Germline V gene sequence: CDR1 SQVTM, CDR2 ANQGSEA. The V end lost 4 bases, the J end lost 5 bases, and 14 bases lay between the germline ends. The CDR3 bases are TGCAGCGTTGTAGGGCCAGTGGAAAATGAAAAACTGTTTTTT. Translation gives CSVVGPVENEKLFF.

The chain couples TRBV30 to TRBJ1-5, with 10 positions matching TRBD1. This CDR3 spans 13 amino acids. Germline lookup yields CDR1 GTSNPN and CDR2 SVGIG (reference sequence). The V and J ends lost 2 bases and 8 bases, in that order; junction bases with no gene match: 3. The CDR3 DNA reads TGTGCCTGGAGTCGACAGGGGGCAGAGCCCCAGCATTTT. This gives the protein CAWSRQGAEPQHF.

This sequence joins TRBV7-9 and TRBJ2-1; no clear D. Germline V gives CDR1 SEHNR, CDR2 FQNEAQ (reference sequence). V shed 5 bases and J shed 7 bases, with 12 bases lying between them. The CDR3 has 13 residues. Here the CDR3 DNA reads TGTGCCAGCAGCCCACAAACCCGGAATGAGCAGTTCTTC. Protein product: CASSPQTRNEQFF.

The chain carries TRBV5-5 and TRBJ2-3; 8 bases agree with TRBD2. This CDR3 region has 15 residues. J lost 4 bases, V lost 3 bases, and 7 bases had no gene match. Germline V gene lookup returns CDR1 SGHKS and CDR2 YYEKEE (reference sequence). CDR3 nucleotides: TGTGCCAGCAGCTCGAAAGCGGGAGACGCAGATACGCAGTATTTT. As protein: CASSSKAGDADTQYF.

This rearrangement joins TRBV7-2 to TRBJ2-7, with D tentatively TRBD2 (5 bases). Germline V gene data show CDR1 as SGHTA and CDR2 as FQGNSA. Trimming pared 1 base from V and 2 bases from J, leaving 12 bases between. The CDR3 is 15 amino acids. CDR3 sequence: CASSLGGRDTYEQYF. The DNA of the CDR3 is TGTGCCAGCAGCTTAGGGGGTCGGGATACCTACGAGCAGTACTTC. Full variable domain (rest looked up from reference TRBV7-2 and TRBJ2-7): GAGVSQSPSNKVTEKGKDVELRCDPISGHTALYWYRQSLGQGLEFLIYFQGNSAPDKSGLPSDRFSAERTGGSVSTLTIQRTQQEDSAVYLCASSLGGRDTYEQYFGPGTRLTVT.

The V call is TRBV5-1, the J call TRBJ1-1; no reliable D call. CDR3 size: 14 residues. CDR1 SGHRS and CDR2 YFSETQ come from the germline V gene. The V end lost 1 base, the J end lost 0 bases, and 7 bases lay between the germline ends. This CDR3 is CASSLTRLNTEAFF. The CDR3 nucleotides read TGCGCCAGCAGCTTGACACGGCTGAACACTGAAGCTTTCTTT.